This TCR beta chain emerged from a study of blood T cells in healthy people across ages. Study observations and caveats: Higher diversity, along with more naive CD4+ cells, distinguished long-lived donors from aged donors.

It was with a sample-barcoded 5' primer and a J-beta primer mix that a second PCR of roughly 7 to 11 cycles was run. CDR3-containing paired-end reads numbered at least 2.5 million in each sample. From the 5' RACE reads, TCRdb called clonotypes with MiXCR, one entry per CDR3 protein. The sample lists some 890,000 distinct CDR3 sequences; about 28% were seen once. About this clonotype: Antigen: not known.

This CDR3 region has 16 residues. Germline-derived CDR1 and CDR2 are KGHDR and SFDVKD. Losses at the gene ends were 4 bases for V and 13 bases for J; bases not matched to a gene: 15. Another study also made use of these data, one on T cells of mothers and their children. That source notes: Donation came from three healthy Caucasian mothers together with their six children. Relative to unrelated pairs, biologically related mother-child dyads exhibited marginally greater, non-significant overlap.

Sequencing was done on a sample of blood. The sequence derives from a woman aged 40-49 years in good health. The chain has TRBV24-1 and TRBJ2-4; TRBD2 matches 10 bases. CDR3 sequence (DNA): TGTGCCACCAGTGACCAAAAACTAGCGGGGCTCAATGAGCAGTACTTC. Its translation is CATSDQKLAGLNEQYF.